This TCR beta chain was identified during a study of cytomegalovirus exposure and HLA in healthy donors. The PCR employed 60 Vbeta primers together with 13 Jbeta primers. The table came from immunoSEQ multiplex PCR; TCRdb's copy has only in-frame clones and leaves some out. The profile shows fewer than 110,000 clones, around 77% of them singletons. Germline V gene data show CDR1 as SGHTA and CDR2 as FQGNSA. CDR3 size: 14 residues. Trimming at V came to 1 base and at J to 4 bases, leaving 3 bases not matched to a gene. This receptor was obtained from a man aged 18 to 30 in good health and CMV-seronegative. The rearrangement joins TRBV7-2 to TRBJ1-2; TRBD1 matches 7 bases. What was sequenced was PBMCs. This chain's CDR3 is CASSLDRGAYGYTF. CDR3 sequence (DNA): TGTGCCAGCAGCTTAGACAGGGGAGCCTATGGCTACACCTTC.